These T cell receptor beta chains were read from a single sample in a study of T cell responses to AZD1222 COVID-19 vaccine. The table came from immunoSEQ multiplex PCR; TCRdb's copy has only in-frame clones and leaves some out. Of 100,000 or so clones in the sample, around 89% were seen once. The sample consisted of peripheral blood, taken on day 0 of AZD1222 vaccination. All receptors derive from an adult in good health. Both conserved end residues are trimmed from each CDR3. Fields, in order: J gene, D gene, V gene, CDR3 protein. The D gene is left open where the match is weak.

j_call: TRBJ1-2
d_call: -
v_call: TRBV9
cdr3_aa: ASSAGRFGGDYGYT

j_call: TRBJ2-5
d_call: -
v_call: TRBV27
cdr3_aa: ASSLGGDAPQETQY

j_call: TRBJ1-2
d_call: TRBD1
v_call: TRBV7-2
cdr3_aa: ASSTTGTGGYGYT

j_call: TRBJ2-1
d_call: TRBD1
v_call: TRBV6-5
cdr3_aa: ASSHRGRNNEQF

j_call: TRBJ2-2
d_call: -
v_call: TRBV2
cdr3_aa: ASSEEGLGGELF

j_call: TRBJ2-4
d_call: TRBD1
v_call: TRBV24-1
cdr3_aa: ATSDRQGAAKNIQY

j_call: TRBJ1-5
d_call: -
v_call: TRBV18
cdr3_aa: ASSTGRRDQPQH

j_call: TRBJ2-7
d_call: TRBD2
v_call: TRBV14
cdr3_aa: ASSLITGGPNEQY

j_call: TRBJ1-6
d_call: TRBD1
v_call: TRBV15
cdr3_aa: ATSRDSFPGQGNSPLH

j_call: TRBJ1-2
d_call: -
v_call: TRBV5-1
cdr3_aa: ASKLTGSNYGYT

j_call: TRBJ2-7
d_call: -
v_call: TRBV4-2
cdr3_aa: ASSQDPRDTGFYEQY

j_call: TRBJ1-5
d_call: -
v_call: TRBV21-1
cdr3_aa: ASSKGTGGSNQPQH

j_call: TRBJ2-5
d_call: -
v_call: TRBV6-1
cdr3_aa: ASSEGGAGETQY

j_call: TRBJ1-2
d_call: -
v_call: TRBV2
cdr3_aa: ASSGRTNYGYT

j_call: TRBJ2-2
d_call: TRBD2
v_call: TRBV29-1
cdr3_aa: SVITGTSLANTGELF